Given below is one T cell receptor (beta chain) in context. Its specific antigen is unknown. Per-base qualities were not stored, and no clone one base away is much larger. Each collaborating institution followed its own protocols to collect whole blood in K2EDTA tubes. For TCRbeta analysis, collaborators shipped samples as frozen whole blood, isolated PBMCs, or DNA extracted from either of those sample types. This specimen comes from a study of blood T cell repertoires in COVID-19 (dated by TCRdb to about 2020). Regarding the complete study: Samples from collaborators originated in the United States, Italy and Spain and spanned both the acute and convalescent phases of COVID-19. The material from the prospective study consisted of cDNA or gDNA derived from T cells, B-cell-depleted T cells, or PBMCs. Deeply sampled blood TCRbeta repertoires from subjects exposed to, actively infected with, or recovered from COVID-19 were included in the dataset. The repertoires were released in a freely available public database intended as a resource for research on the immune response to SARS-CoV-2. The samples were drawn from the first 160 participants of the ongoing ImmuneRACE study and from about 1,200 subjects provided by 6 global collaborators. Nearly every sample came with metadata listing a de-identified subject ID, COVID-19 status, age in years and sex. Where available, HLA class I and class II types were taken from metadata supplied by the sample provider and were not determined by assay-based typing.

Summary of the overall study and its limitations: How much clinical and demographic metadata was included differed by source and by participant, and the metadata was provided uncurated.

TCRbeta CDR3 regions were amplified from genomic DNA using the immunoSEQ Assay, a bias-controlled multiplex PCR. Per the original workflow: The number of nucleated cells in each sample was estimated from the amplification of reference gene primers within the assay. Sequence reads were collapsed and filtered to measure the absolute abundance of every unique TCRbeta CDR3 rearrangement. For each sample, productive Simpson clonality was calculated by taking the square root of Simpson's diversity index across productive rearrangements. This immuneACCESS table, as held by TCRdb, lists in-frame sequences with V and J called but not all clones. Of the missing ones, under half trace to an unresolved V gene in checked studies; the others have no known cause. V and J calls and clone size are given by that table; D and trimming were obtained from the DNA. The sample table shows about 290,000 clones, and around 81% are seen once. The ten largest make up around 4% of the sample.

Per the germline V gene, SGHTA is the CDR1 and FQGNSA is the CDR2. Here V drops 4 bases and J drops 1 base, and the junction holds 9 bases not matched to any gene. The CDR3 runs 16 residues from the cysteine to the phenylalanine. The entry retains the CDR3 DNA only, 48 bases that are in frame from base 1. Sequences were obtained from peripheral blood. In this chain, TRBV7-2 is recombined with TRBJ2-5; 7 bases in the junction line up with TRBD2. This receptor was taken from a woman aged 45-65 years with active or convalescent COVID-19. In nucleotide form, the sequence is TGTGCCAGCAGCTGGGGAGCGGGACGGATCCAAGAGACCCAGTACTTC. Its amino acids are CASSWGAGRIQETQYF.